The 31 T cell receptor beta chains below were found in one sample sequenced in a study of blood T cells in healthy people across ages. Primed by a sample-barcoded 5' primer and a J-beta primer mix, a second PCR proceeded for about 6 to 12 cycles. TCRdb re-called the 5' RACE reads with MiXCR, one entry per CDR3 protein. The repertoire holds about 670,000 distinct CDR3 sequences, with more than 45% as singletons. Input material: blood. All receptors come from an elderly woman in good health.

This clonotype came up many times. CDR3 DNA sequence: TGTGCCAGCACCGAAGGGGGAGCTTTCTTT. Encoded protein: CASTEGGAFF. The chain recombines TRBV21-1 with TRBJ1-1. TRBV21-1 is noted as a pseudogene. The CDR3 totals 10 residues.

This clonotype was found many times. This rearrangement joins TRBV9 to TRBJ1-1; D is unresolved. The CDR3 consists of 13 residues. Per germline, CDR1 SGDLS and CDR2 YYNGEE. V was clipped by 0 bases and J by 4 bases, with 7 bases between them. The CDR3 DNA sequence: TGTGCCAGCAGCGTAGTGGGGAGCACTGAAGCTTTCTTT. Its protein is CASSVVGSTEAFF.

A word on this clonotype: The germline gene is not matched at one end of the junction; a read error may be the cause. The chain couples TRBV12-3 or TRBV12-4 to TRBJ1-5; tentative D call: TRBD1 (5 bases). The CDR3 sequence is 17 residues long. Written as DNA, the CDR3 is TGTGCTAGCAGTTCCTACTCTACAGGATATAGCAATCAGCCCCAGCATTTT. Translated: CASSSYSTGYSNQPQHF.

The table lists this clonotype with a count of one. The chain couples TRBV7-2 to TRBJ1-2; D is ambiguous. The CDR3 spans 16 residues. V was shortened by 1 base and J by 4 bases, with 16 bases between the two germline ends. The germline gives CDR1 SGHTA, CDR2 FQGNSA. The CDR3 nucleotides read TGTGCCAGCAGCTTAGTACCCCGAGAAGGGTTCTATGGCTACACCTTC. This gives the protein CASSLVPREGFYGYTF.

The rearrangement uses TRBV6-1 and TRBJ2-7, with D maybe TRBD1 (6 bases). Germline CDR1 is MNHNS and CDR2 is SASEGT. CDR3 size: 12 residues. V lost 10 bases, J lost 0 bases, and 10 bases lay in between. Written as DNA, the CDR3 is TGTGCCACCTCAGGGGTCTCCTACGAGCAGTACTTC. It specifies CATSGVSYEQYF.

The V call is TRBV25-1, the J call TRBJ2-4; 7 bases agree with TRBD2. Germline-derived CDR1 and CDR2 are MGHDK and SYGVNS. The CDR3 length is 14 residues. V shed 8 bases, J shed 8 bases, and the junction held 12 bases outside the gene matches. Here the CDR3 reads CASSTGGGGDIQYF. The CDR3 bases are TGTGCCAGCTCGACGGGGGGTGGTGGGGACATTCAGTACTTC.

Many counts were recorded for this clonotype. Here the CDR3 reads CASSPPGGSTDTQYF. The CDR3 coding sequence is TGTGCCAGCTCACCACCTGGTGGTTCCACAGATACGCAGTATTTT. The chain uses TRBV18 and TRBJ2-3; no reliable D call. This CDR3 has 15 residues. Germline V lookup: CDR1 KGHSH, CDR2 LQKENI. Trimming cost V 0 bases and J 2 bases, with 9 bases left between them.

This chain links TRBV20-1 with TRBJ2-2; D possibly corresponds to TRBD2 (6 bases). The V end was cut by 4 bases, the J end by 4 bases, with 10 bases between. This CDR3 is built from 13 residues. The germline V gene has CDR1 DFQATT and CDR2 SNEGSKA (reference sequence). The CDR3 bases are TGCAGTGCTATCCTAGCGAGCACCGGGGAGCTGTTTTTT. Protein product: CSAILASTGELFF.

CDR3 sequence reads: CASRRGIGSNTGELFF. The DNA for the CDR3 is TGTGCCAGCAGACGAGGTATTGGTAGCAACACCGGGGAGCTGTTTTTT. The genes are TRBV11-1 and TRBJ2-2; D remains unclear. Trimming took off 6 bases at V and 2 bases at J, with 16 bases between the two ends. The CDR3 runs 16 residues. Germline assignment: CDR1 SGHAT and CDR2 FQDESV (reference sequence).

This clonotype was observed many times. The CDR3 bases are TGTGCCAGCAGCGACCGTCGGGATGAGCAGTTCTTC. The encoded protein is CASSDRRDEQFF. The chain employs TRBV7-2 and TRBJ2-1; D not resolved. Deletions cut 5 bases from V and 8 bases from J, with 10 bases between. From germline, CDR1 is SGHTA and CDR2 FQGNSA. The CDR3 totals 12 residues.

The V gene is TRBV5-1, the J gene TRBJ2-5; D gene unclear. The CDR3 loop spans 13 amino acids. The germline gives CDR1 SGHRS, CDR2 YFSETQ. The V gene lost 4 bases and the J gene lost 1 base, with 8 bases spanning the gap. The CDR3 sequence: CASSVSLQETQYF. DNA for the CDR3: TGCGCCAGCAGCGTGTCACTCCAAGAGACCCAGTACTTC.

On this clonotype: One end of the junction varies from germline; a read error may be responsible. The CDR3 is CDSSQDPDNEQFF. As DNA, the CDR3 is TGTGACAGCAGCCAAGACCCTGACAATGAGCAGTTCTTC. The chain has TRBV4-2 and TRBJ2-1; D unresolved. Germline CDR1 is LGHNA and CDR2 is YNFKEQ. The CDR3 covers 13 residues.

This clonotype appeared a single time. In DNA form, the CDR3 reads TGCAGCGTTGAACAGGGGACCCGGAACACTGAAGCTTTCTTT. It translates to CSVEQGTRNTEAFF. The chain links TRBV29-1 to TRBJ1-1; TRBD1 might be the D (6 bases). This CDR3 spans 14 amino acids. Trimming cost V 2 bases and J 1 base, with 11 bases left between them. CDR1 is SQVTM and CDR2 is ANQGSEA in the germline V gene.

Remarks on this clonotype: A much larger clone lies a single base off, so this may be a read error. The V call is TRBV6-1, the J call TRBJ2-5, with 11 bases lining up with TRBD2. Germline loops: CDR1 MNHNS, CDR2 SASEGT. V lost 10 bases, J lost 11 bases, and 18 bases stayed unmatched. This CDR3 has 15 residues. Written as DNA, the CDR3 is TGTGCCAACAGCCTACTAGCGGGAGTTACCTATGAGCAGTACTTC. Encoded protein: CANSLLAGVTYEQYF.

This clonotype came up a few times. The chain links TRBV7-9 to TRBJ2-7; D is perhaps TRBD1 (6 bases). CDR1 is SEHNR, CDR2 FQNEAQ, per germline (reference sequence). This CDR3 region has 15 residues. Trimming shortened V by 5 bases and J by 4 bases, and 18 bases separated the two germline ends. The CDR3 DNA reads TGTGCCAGCAGCCGTGGACAGCGCACCGCGTACGAGCAGTACTTC. Translating it yields CASSRGQRTAYEQYF.

The rearrangement uses TRBV24-1 and TRBJ2-3; D is uncertain. CDR3 length equals 16 residues. Trimming shortened V by 4 bases and J by 1 base, and 14 bases separated the two germline ends. The germline V gene encodes CDR1 KGHDR and CDR2 SFDVKD. CDR3 amino acids: CATSEIGPEGTDTQYF. The CDR3 region has the DNA TGTGCCACCAGTGAGATTGGACCGGAAGGCACAGATACGCAGTATTTT.

The chain carries TRBV18 and TRBJ1-2; no clear D. The CDR3 is 13 amino acids. V dropped 0 bases and J dropped 4 bases, with 6 bases sitting between them. The germline CDR1 and CDR2 sequences are KGHSH and LQKENI. CDR3 sequence reads: CASSPPNGYGYTF. The CDR3 nucleotides read TGTGCCAGCTCACCACCGAACGGCTATGGCTACACCTTC. The full variable domain, rest sourced from reference TRBV18 and TRBJ1-2, is NAGVMQNPRHLVRRRGQEARLRCSPMKGHSHVYWYRQLPEEGLKFMVYLQKENIIDESGMPKERFSAEFPKEGPSILRIQQVVRGDSAAYFCASSPPNGYGYTFGSGTRLTVV.

The genes are TRBV29-1 and TRBJ1-2; TRBD1 is a possible D gene (5 bases). This CDR3 is 13 amino acids long. The V gene lost 3 bases and the J gene lost 6 bases, with 14 bases spanning the gap. Germline V gives CDR1 SQVTM, CDR2 ANQGSEA. Here the CDR3 DNA reads TGCAGCGTTGATTGGCAGGGTACGAATGGCTACACCTTC. It encodes CSVDWQGTNGYTF. Together with reference TRBV29-1 and TRBJ1-2, the CDR3 gives the full variable domain: SAVISQKPSRDICQRGTSLTIQCQVDSQVTMMFWYRQQPGQSLTLIATANQGSEATYESGFVIDKFPISRPNLTFSTLTVSNMSPEDSSIYLCSVDWQGTNGYTFGSGTRLTVV.

J is TRBJ2-7 and V is TRBV3-1; tentatively, D is TRBD2 (5 bases). Germline CDR1 LGHDT, CDR2 YNNKEL (reference sequence). This CDR3 contains 16 residues. Trimming shortened V by 1 base and J by 1 base, and 14 bases separated the two germline ends. CDR3 in DNA: TGTGCCAGCAGCCAAGGTATAAGCGGCCGATCCTACGAGCAGTACTTC. It codes for CASSQGISGRSYEQYF.

To note about this clonotype: One end of the junction does not line up with germline, which may come from a read error. The J gene is TRBJ2-3, the V gene TRBV11-2, with D possibly matching TRBD2 (5 bases). This CDR3 region has 13 residues. CDR1 SGHAT and CDR2 FQNNGV come from the germline V gene. CDR3 amino acids: CASSLVEADTRYF. The CDR3 coding sequence is TGTGCCAGCAGCTTGGTGGAGGCAGATACGCGGTATTTT.

This clonotype was picked up many times. V usage is TRBV2 and J usage is TRBJ1-6; 9 bases agree with TRBD1. CDR3 size: 19 residues. Germline V lookup: CDR1 SNHLY, CDR2 FYNNEI. V lost 5 bases, J lost 0 bases, and 11 bases stayed unmatched. The CDR3, as DNA: TGTGCCAGCAGTTTAACCGGGACAGGGCAAAGCTCCTATAATTCACCCCTCCACTTT. Its translation: CASSLTGTGQSSYNSPLHF. Together with reference TRBV2 and TRBJ1-6, the CDR3 gives the full variable domain: EPEVTQTPSHQVTQMGQEVILRCVPISNHLYFYWYRQILGQKVEFLVSFYNNEISEKSEIFDDQFSVERPDGSNFTLKIRSTKLEDSAMYFCASSLTGTGQSSYNSPLHFGNGTRLTVT.

The genes are TRBV20-1 and TRBJ2-1; 7 bases map to TRBD2. Germline CDR1 reads DFQATT; CDR2 reads SNEGSKA (reference sequence). The V gene end was trimmed by 2 bases and the J gene end by 4 bases; junction bases not matched to a gene: 8. The CDR3 contains 15 residues. The DNA of the CDR3 is TGCAGTGCTAGATCCCCAGCGGGATTGTACAATGAGCAGTTCTTC. Translation gives CSARSPAGLYNEQFF.

Regarding this clonotype: A much bigger clone sits one base away, suggesting this may be a read error. This chain connects TRBV5-1 to TRBJ2-1; D possibly corresponds to TRBD1 (6 bases). Trimming cost V 0 bases and J 10 bases, with 20 bases left between them. This CDR3 has 16 residues. Germline values: CDR1 SGHRS, CDR2 YFSETQ. DNA of the CDR3: TGCGCCAGCAGCTTGGGACAGGTAATGGTGGAAAGGGAGCAGTTCTTC. It is translated as CASSLGQVMVEREQFF.

Remarks on this clonotype: This may stem from a read error, because a much larger clone lies one nucleotide away. V usage is TRBV6-2 or TRBV6-3 and J usage is TRBJ2-5, with D perhaps matching TRBD2 (6 bases). The germline V gene encodes CDR1 MNHEY and CDR2 SVGEGT. The ends were cut back, 3 bases at V and 7 bases at J, with 18 bases in the middle. The CDR3 totals 15 residues. DNA for the CDR3: TGTGCCAGCAGTTATGTGGACTACGCTTTTGGGACCCAGTACTTC. It specifies CASSYVDYAFGTQYF.

This clonotype was recorded at least ten times. The chain couples TRBV6-5 to TRBJ2-5; 10 bases align to TRBD2. J lost 5 bases, V lost 3 bases, and 6 bases had no gene match. This CDR3 is built from 15 residues. Germline values: CDR1 MNHEY, CDR2 SVGAGI. The CDR3 reads CASSYRGLARETQYF. The CDR3 DNA is TGTGCCAGCAGTTATCGGGGACTAGCGAGGGAGACCCAGTACTTC.

This clonotype has at least ten counts. The rearrangement links TRBV28 to TRBJ2-1; D is tentatively TRBD1 or TRBD2 (5 bases each). CDR1 MDHEN and CDR2 SYDVKM come from the germline V gene. V lost 6 bases, J lost 4 bases, and 19 bases lay in between. The CDR3 is 16 amino acids. The CDR3 spells CASSYPRGPPYNEQFF. The CDR3 DNA reads as TGTGCCAGCAGCTACCCCCGGGGACCACCATACAATGAGCAGTTCTTC.

Notes on this clonotype: A much larger clone differs by one base, so this may be a read error. The V and J genes are TRBV12-3 or TRBV12-4 and TRBJ2-3; D gene unclear. The CDR3 consists of 14 residues. CDR3 in amino acids: CASTLELQTDTQYF. CDR3 coding DNA: TGTGCCAGCACTTTAGAACTACAGACAGATACGCAGTATTTT.

The chain is built from TRBV11-2 and TRBJ2-5, with TRBD2 as a possible D gene (6 bases). The J call is doubtful: the DNA matches TRBJ2-7 better. Per the germline V gene, CDR1 is SGHAT and CDR2 is FQNNGV. The CDR3 contains 13 residues. CDR3 amino acids: CASSSGGEGEQYF. DNA for the CDR3: TGTGCCAGCAGCTCCGGGGGAGAGGGCGAGCAGTACTTC.

The chain is built from TRBV7-3 and TRBJ2-2; weak D call: TRBD2 (6 bases). This CDR3 has 17 amino acids. The germline V gene encodes CDR1 SGHTA and CDR2 FQGTGA. V was cut by 1 base and J by 2 bases, with 14 bases left in between. CDR3 coding DNA: TGTGCCAGCAGCTTAAATGCCCGGGGAGGTAACACCGGGGAGCTGTTTTTT. This translates into CASSLNARGGNTGELFF.

This clonotype has a count of ten or more. The rearrangement uses TRBV9 and TRBJ2-6; D gene ambiguous. The germline gives CDR1 SGDLS, CDR2 YYNGEE. The CDR3 sequence is 17 residues long. The V end was cut by 2 bases, the J end by 4 bases, with 16 bases between. The CDR3 DNA reads as TGTGCCAGCAGCGTTAGTAATGGAGTAAGGGGGGCCAACGTCCTGACTTTC. Amino acids: CASSVSNGVRGANVLTF.

V is TRBV20-1 and J is TRBJ2-7; possible D gene TRBD1, 6 bases. This CDR3 region has 14 residues. Per the germline V gene, CDR1 is DFQATT and CDR2 is SNEGSKA (reference sequence). In DNA, the CDR3 is TGCAGAATGTTAGGGACAACGAGCTCCTACGAGCAGTACTTC. The encoded protein is CRMLGTTSSYEQYF.